This T cell receptor beta chain was profiled in a study of CD8+ T cells in alopecia areata. General study findings and limits: Relative to mice, TCR sharing across patients was less clear, a difference possibly HLA-related.

The CDR3 totals 15 residues. V dropped 4 bases and J dropped 7 bases, with 20 bases sitting between them. Germline V gene sequence: CDR1 SGHRS, CDR2 YFSETQ. Following RNA extraction, reverse transcription yielded cDNA that acted as the sequencing template. Repertoires were generated with immunoSEQ multiplex PCR, while TCRdb's copy carries only in-frame clones and drops some. In the table there are about 180,000 clones, around three fifths of which are singletons. Notes on this clone: Its specificity is unknown.

This chain connects TRBV5-1 to TRBJ2-5; no definite D call. The sequencing here drew on CD4+ T cells sorted from blood, taken at week 0. The TCR was taken from a human donor with alopecia areata. The CDR3 DNA reads TGCGCCAGCAGCCGAAGAATGGAAGGACGAGGGACCCAGTACTTC. As protein: CASSRRMEGRGTQYF.